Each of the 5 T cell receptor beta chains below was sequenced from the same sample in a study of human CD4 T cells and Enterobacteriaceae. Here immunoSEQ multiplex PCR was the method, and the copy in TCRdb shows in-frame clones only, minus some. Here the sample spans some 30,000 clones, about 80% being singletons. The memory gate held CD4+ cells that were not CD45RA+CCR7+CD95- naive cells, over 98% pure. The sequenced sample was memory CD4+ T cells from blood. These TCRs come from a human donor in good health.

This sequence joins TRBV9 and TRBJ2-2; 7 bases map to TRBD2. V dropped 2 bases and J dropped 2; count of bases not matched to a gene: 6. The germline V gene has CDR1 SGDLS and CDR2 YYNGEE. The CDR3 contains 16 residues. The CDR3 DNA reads TGTGCCAGCAGCGTTACCGGGACTACAAACACCGGGGAGCTGTTTTTT. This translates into CASSVTGTTNTGELFF.

The CDR3 region is CASSPRGIGNGGTEAFF. DNA for the CDR3: TGTGCCAGCTCACCAAGGGGGATAGGGAACGGGGGCACTGAAGCTTTCTTT. The V call is TRBV18, the J call TRBJ1-1; tentative D call: TRBD1 (6 bases). This CDR3 has 17 residues. Trimming removed 2 bases from V and 4 bases from J, with 20 bases in between. CDR1 KGHSH and CDR2 LQKENI come from the germline V gene. Full variable domain (outside the CDR3, taken from reference TRBV18 and TRBJ1-1): NAGVMQNPRHLVRRRGQEARLRCSPMKGHSHVYWYRQLPEEGLKFMVYLQKENIIDESGMPKERFSAEFPKEGPSILRIQQVVRGDSAAYFCASSPRGIGNGGTEAFFGQGTRLTVV.

The CDR3 DNA follows: TGTGCTAGTGGGCCATCTACAACTAATGAAAAACTGTTTTTT. Its protein product is CASGPSTTNEKLFF. The rearrangement joins TRBV12-5 to TRBJ1-4; D not resolved. The CDR3 consists of 14 residues. Between the trimmed V and J ends, which lost 6 bases and 0 bases, there was a span of 8 bases. Germline loops: CDR1 LGHNT, CDR2 FRNRAP.

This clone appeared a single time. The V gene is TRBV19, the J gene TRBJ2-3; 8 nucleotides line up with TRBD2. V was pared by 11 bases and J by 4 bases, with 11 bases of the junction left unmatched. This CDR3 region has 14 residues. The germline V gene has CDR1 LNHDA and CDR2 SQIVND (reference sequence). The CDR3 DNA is TGTGCCGCTGGGCGCGGGAGGTCCGCAGATACGCAGTATTTT. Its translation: CAAGRGRSADTQYF.

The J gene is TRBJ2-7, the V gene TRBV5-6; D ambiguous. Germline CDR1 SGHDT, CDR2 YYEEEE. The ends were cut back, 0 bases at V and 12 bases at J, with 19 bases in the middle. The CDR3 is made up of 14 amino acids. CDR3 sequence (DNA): TGTGCCAGCAGCTTGGCCCTTATGGCCGACCGGGCGTACTTC. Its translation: CASSLALMADRAYF.